This TCR beta chain came from a study of blood T cell repertoires in COVID-19. Study in general: The cDNA or gDNA used as material had been derived from T cells, B-cell-depleted T cells, or PBMCs.

In the study's own analysis: Quantification of nucleated cells was approximated via reference gene primer amplification. Clones were read by immunoSEQ multiplex PCR, and TCRdb kept only the in-frame ones, dropping some. Clone size and V and J calls were adopted from that table, with D and trimming inferred from the DNA. The profile shows some 31,000 clones, around 84% of them singletons. This clone was counted only a few times. Within the sample, other DNA sequences also encode this same CDR3. The V gene lost 3 bases and the J gene lost 2 bases, with 11 bases spanning the gap. The germline CDR1 and CDR2 sequences are KGHSH and LQKENI. The CDR3 extends over 15 amino acids.

The specimen was peripheral blood. The chain couples TRBV18 to TRBJ2-1; TRBD2 is a possible D gene (5 bases). The clonotype comes from a human donor in a cohort sampled during active COVID-19. The donor label of this sample is uncertain. This CDR3 reads CASSPNGGTYNEQFF. The CDR3 region has the DNA TGTGCCAGCTCACCGAACGGAGGTACCTACAATGAGCAGTTCTTC.